These 19 T cell receptor beta chains were sequenced from one sample in a study of cytomegalovirus exposure and HLA in healthy donors. Vbeta (60) and Jbeta (13) primers were used in the PCR. Profiled with immunoSEQ multiplex PCR; TCRdb holds only in-frame clones, not every one. The table has 250,000 to 300,000 clones, 70% to 90% seen once. The specimen sequenced was PBMCs. Source of these receptors: a woman between 40 and 55 years old in good health and CMV-seropositive.

The V gene is TRBV7-3, the J gene TRBJ2-1, with D unresolved. The V end lost 1 base, the J end lost 6 bases, and 7 bases lay between the germline ends. CDR1 and CDR2 (germline): SGHTA, FQGTGA. The CDR3 has 13 residues. CDR3 loop: CASSLIPSNEQFF. As DNA, the CDR3 is TGTGCCAGCAGCTTAATTCCTTCCAATGAGCAGTTCTTC.

The V call is TRBV7-2, the J call TRBJ2-1; 7 bases line up with TRBD2. Germline V gene sequence: CDR1 SGHTA, CDR2 FQGNSA. V lost 3 bases and J lost 3; bases outside the gene matches: 5. The CDR3 totals 15 residues. In DNA, the CDR3 is TGTGCCAGCAGCTTCCCTAGCGGAATCTACAATGAGCAGTTCTTC. It translates to CASSFPSGIYNEQFF.

The gene calls are TRBV7-8 and TRBJ1-4; 7 bases align to TRBD1. This CDR3 contains 14 residues. The germline CDR1 and CDR2 sequences are SGHVS and FQNEAQ. With 1 base clipped from V and 8 bases from J, the junction kept 4 bases outside the gene matches. The CDR3 reads CASSLDRGGEKLFF. For the CDR3, the DNA is TGTGCCAGCAGCTTAGACAGGGGTGGGGAAAAACTGTTTTTT. Using reference TRBV7-8 and TRBJ1-4 for the parts outside the CDR3, the full variable domain is GAGVSQSPRYKVAKRGQDVALRCDPISGHVSLFWYQQALGQGPEFLTYFQNEAQLDKSGLPSDRFFAERPEGSVSTLKIQRTQQEDSAVYLCASSLDRGGEKLFFGSGTQLSVL.

V and J are TRBV19 and TRBJ2-2; maybe TRBD2 (6 bases). The CDR3 totals 14 residues. Germline-derived CDR1 and CDR2 are LNHDA and SQIVND (reference sequence). Trimming left V 3 bases short and J 4 bases short, with 9 bases between. Here the CDR3 DNA reads TGTGCCAGTAGTATTAGTAGCGGCACCGGGGAGCTGTTTTTT. It yields the protein CASSISSGTGELFF.

The DNA of the CDR3 is TGCGCCAGCAGCTTAGGTAGCGGAAATTACGAGCAGTACTTC. It codes for CASSLGSGNYEQYF. V and J are TRBV5-1 and TRBJ2-5; weak D call: TRBD2 (6 bases). The DNA end is more similar to TRBJ2-7, so the J call may be wrong. The CDR3 totals 14 residues. Germline V gene lookup returns CDR1 SGHRS and CDR2 YFSETQ.

This clone was seen a few times. The rearrangement joins TRBV29-1 to TRBJ2-3, with TRBD1 matching over 10 bases. The germline gives CDR1 SQVTM, CDR2 ANQGSEA. With 7 bases clipped from V and 0 bases from J, the junction kept 7 bases outside the gene matches. There are 15 residues in the CDR3. The DNA of the CDR3 is TGCAGCGGCCTACCGGGACAGGGGAGCACAGATACGCAGTATTTT. This translates into CSGLPGQGSTDTQYF.

The chain has TRBV28 and TRBJ2-1; D may be TRBD2 (6 bases). Germline V gene data show CDR1 as MDHEN and CDR2 as SYDVKM. V was clipped by 3 bases and J by 4 bases, with 16 bases between them. This CDR3 has 16 residues. The CDR3 loop is CASSFWRGLVYNEQFF. CDR3 nucleotides: TGTGCCAGCAGTTTTTGGCGGGGTCTCGTTTACAATGAGCAGTTCTTC.

This chain connects TRBV5-1 to TRBJ2-1; maybe TRBD1 (5 bases). The CDR3 consists of 15 residues. Germline lookup yields CDR1 SGHRS and CDR2 YFSETQ. The V gene lost 4 bases and the J gene lost 3 bases, with 14 bases spanning the gap. In DNA form, the CDR3 reads TGCGCCAGCAGCGTTCAGGGCTCCCTCTACAATGAGCAGTTCTTC. This encodes CASSVQGSLYNEQFF.

CDR3 sequence reads: CASTLAFPPSGRARVGEQFF. Here the CDR3 DNA reads TGTGCCAGCACCCTCGCCTTTCCGCCTAGCGGGAGGGCCAGGGTGGGTGAGCAGTTCTTC. V and J are TRBV27 and TRBJ2-1, with 12 bases matching TRBD2. J was trimmed by 9 bases and V by 7 bases; bases with no gene match: 25. The CDR3 totals 20 residues. Germline V gene sequence: CDR1 MNHEY, CDR2 SMNVEV (reference sequence).

The chain has TRBV19 and TRBJ2-1, with D perhaps matching TRBD1 (5 bases). V lost 1 base, J lost 6 bases, and 10 bases lay in between. Germline V gene data show CDR1 as LNHDA and CDR2 as SQIVND (reference sequence). CDR3 length: 14 residues. CDR3 protein: CASSIVGVANEQFF. The CDR3, as DNA: TGTGCCAGTAGTATAGTAGGGGTGGCCAATGAGCAGTTCTTC.

The chain recombines TRBV14 with TRBJ2-1, with 9 nucleotides matching TRBD2. The CDR3 sequence is 18 residues long. From germline, CDR1 is SGHDN and CDR2 FVKESK. J lost 8 bases, V lost 1 base, and 15 bases had no gene match. The chain's CDR3 is CASSQVRRASGNSDEQFF. The DNA of the CDR3 is TGTGCCAGCAGCCAAGTTAGGAGGGCTAGCGGGAATTCCGATGAGCAGTTCTTC. The variable domain in full, with the rest retrieved from reference TRBV14 and TRBJ2-1, is EAGVTQFPSHSVIEKGQTVTLRCDPISGHDNLYWYRRVMGKEIKFLLHFVKESKQDESGMPNNRFLAERTGGTYSTLKVQPAELEDSGVYFCASSQVRRASGNSDEQFFGPGTRLTVL.

This clone was recorded a few times. The J gene is TRBJ1-1, the V gene TRBV2, with no clear D. From germline, CDR1 is SNHLY and CDR2 FYNNEI. The CDR3 length is 14 residues. Trimming stripped 5 bases from V and 0 bases from J, with 10 bases between. CDR3 residues: CASSSGSLNTEAFF. The CDR3 nucleotides read TGTGCCAGCAGTAGCGGCAGTCTGAACACTGAAGCTTTCTTT.

This rearrangement joins TRBV7-8 to TRBJ1-2, with D possibly matching TRBD1 (6 bases). Germline-derived CDR1 and CDR2 are SGHVS and FQNEAQ. The CDR3 spans 17 residues. V was clipped by 2 bases and J by 6 bases, with 22 bases between them. The CDR3, as DNA: TGTGCCAGCAGCTTAACCACCCGGAACAGGGTTGATGATGGCTACACCTTC. Its protein is CASSLTTRNRVDDGYTF.

The chain employs TRBV25-1 and TRBJ2-2; 7 bases are shared with TRBD1. CDR3 length: 15 residues. The ends lost 3 bases at V and 4 bases at J; junction bases unmatched: 5. CDR1 is MGHDK, CDR2 SYGVNS, per germline. CDR3 region: CASSDAGGITGELFF. CDR3 nucleotide sequence: TGTGCCAGCAGTGATGCAGGGGGTATCACCGGGGAGCTGTTTTTT.

The rearrangement links TRBV5-4 to TRBJ2-1; the D gene is possibly TRBD1 (6 bases). Trimming pared 0 bases from V and 6 bases from J, leaving 19 bases between. Germline V gene data show CDR1 as SGHNT and CDR2 as YYREEE (reference sequence). The CDR3 spans 17 residues. The CDR3 protein is CASSLGPDLPRGNEQFF. The CDR3 DNA reads TGTGCCAGCAGCTTGGGTCCTGACCTCCCCAGGGGCAATGAGCAGTTCTTC.

This chain links TRBV30 with TRBJ2-1, with 9 bases aligning to TRBD2. V was pared by 0 bases and J by 8 bases, with 14 bases of the junction left unmatched. The germline V gene encodes CDR1 GTSNPN and CDR2 SVGIG (reference sequence). The CDR3 runs 17 residues. This chain's CDR3 is CAWSVFPIAGVIHEQFF. Written as DNA, the CDR3 is TGTGCCTGGAGTGTGTTCCCTATAGCGGGAGTGATCCATGAGCAGTTCTTC. Full variable domain (outside the CDR3, taken from reference TRBV30 and TRBJ2-1): SQTIHQWPATLVQPVGSPLSLECTVEGTSNPNLYWYRQAAGRGLQLLFYSVGIGQISSEVPQNLSASRPQDRQFILSSKKLLLSDSGFYLCAWSVFPIAGVIHEQFFGPGTRLTVL.

The chain combines TRBV7-6 with TRBJ2-1, with 8 bases that match TRBD2. Germline lookup yields CDR1 SGHVS and CDR2 FNYEAQ. Trimming cost V 5 bases and J 7 bases; bases outside gene matches: 10. The CDR3 consists of 15 residues. As DNA, the CDR3 is TGTGCCAGCAGCCACCGCGGGGGGCAGGCGAATGAGCAGTTCTTC. Protein sequence: CASSHRGGQANEQFF.

The chain carries TRBV7-9 and TRBJ1-5; 10 bases are shared with TRBD1. The CDR3 runs to 17 residues. The germline CDR1 and CDR2 sequences are SEHNR and FQNEAQ (reference sequence). The J segment lost 7 bases and the V segment lost 4 bases, leaving 13 bases of the junction unmatched. The CDR3 here is CASSSMGGTGDNQPQHF. The CDR3, as DNA: TGTGCCAGCAGCTCAATGGGCGGGACAGGGGATAACCAGCCCCAGCATTTT.

The chain couples TRBV5-4 to TRBJ2-2; 9 bases are shared with TRBD1. Looked up from germline, CDR1 is SGHNT and CDR2 is YYREEE (reference sequence). Losses at the gene ends were 4 bases for V and 5 bases for J; bases not matched to a gene: 6. This CDR3 has 15 amino acids. CDR3: CASSGGQGGTGELFF. In DNA form, the CDR3 reads TGTGCCAGCAGCGGGGGACAGGGAGGGACCGGGGAGCTGTTTTTT.